The 22 T cell receptor beta chains listed next were all sequenced from one sample in a study of CD8+ T cells in alopecia areata. The treatment: oral pan-JAK inhibitor, 5-10 mg twice daily. RNA, once extracted, was reverse transcribed into cDNA for use as the sequencing template. TCRdb keeps only in-frame clones here, not all; method: immunoSEQ multiplex PCR. The sample comprises under 350,000 clones, roughly 50% of which are singletons, and roughly 1.8% rests with the top ten. The sequences come from CD4+ T cells sorted from blood, collected at week 24, from a patient treated with tofacitinib. These receptor sequences come from a human donor with alopecia areata.

The V and J genes are TRBV30 and TRBJ1-5; TRBD1 matches 8 bases. The trim removed 0 bases at V and 7 bases at J, leaving 14 bases unmatched. Looked up from germline, CDR1 is GTSNPN and CDR2 is SVGIG (reference sequence). CDR3 length: 17 residues. The CDR3 loop reads CAWSVSRDRLIGQPQHF. DNA for the CDR3: TGTGCCTGGAGTGTGTCCCGGGACAGGCTTATTGGACAGCCCCAGCATTTT.

This clone showed up just a few times. CDR3 loop: CSVMVSRDREGYTF. The DNA for the CDR3 is TGCAGCGTGATGGTGTCGAGGGACAGGGAGGGCTACACCTTC. The chain has TRBV29-1 and TRBJ1-2, with TRBD1 identical over 9 bases. The germline gives CDR1 SQVTM, CDR2 ANQGSEA. V lost 6 bases to trimming and J lost 8 bases; unmatched junction nucleotides: 13. The CDR3 runs to 14 residues.

This sequence joins TRBV30 and TRBJ2-7, with 8 positions matching TRBD1. Germline V gene sequence: CDR1 GTSNPN, CDR2 SVGIG (reference sequence). The CDR3 is made up of 15 amino acids. V lost 1 base, J lost 2 bases, and 7 bases stayed unmatched. This chain's CDR3 is CAWSGKPGGPYEQYF. CDR3 bases: TGTGCCTGGAGTGGGAAGCCAGGGGGCCCCTACGAGCAGTACTTC.

The CDR3 loop is CAWSVTPGTKNQPQHF. The CDR3 nucleotides read TGTGCCTGGAGTGTAACCCCCGGGACAAAAAATCAGCCCCAGCATTTT. The V and J genes are TRBV30 and TRBJ1-5, with D tentatively TRBD1 (6 bases). The CDR3 runs to 16 residues. The germline V gene has CDR1 GTSNPN and CDR2 SVGIG (reference sequence). V shed 0 bases and J shed 4 bases, with 16 bases lying between them.

This clone was seen more than once but under ten times. This chain links TRBV7-9 with TRBJ2-7; D gene unclear. Germline CDR1 reads SEHNR; CDR2 reads FQNEAQ (reference sequence). This CDR3 is built from 12 residues. The V gene lost 4 bases and the J gene lost 6 bases, with 10 bases spanning the gap. CDR3 bases: TGTGCCAGCAGCTCATTACAACGCGAGCAGTACTTC. This sequence encodes CASSSLQREQYF.

J is TRBJ2-7 and V is TRBV7-2, with TRBD2 matching 10 bases. Per germline, CDR1 SGHTA and CDR2 FQGNSA. The CDR3 length is 15 residues. V trimming: 5 bases; J trimming: 2 bases; junction bases outside the gene matches: 6. CDR3 amino acids: CASSQSSGGPYEQYF. The CDR3 nucleotides are TGTGCCAGCAGCCAATCTAGCGGGGGCCCCTACGAGCAGTACTTC.

This clone occurred once. One junction end disagrees with the germline gene, perhaps due to a read error. The genes are TRBV4-3 and TRBJ2-6, with a possible D match to TRBD2 (5 bases). The CDR3 is made up of 13 amino acids. Germline assignment: CDR1 LGHNA and CDR2 YSLEER. The CDR3 is CASSQDGDNVLTF. The CDR3 DNA sequence: TGCGCCAGCAGCCAAGACGGGGACAACGTCCTGACTTTC.

V gene TRBV28 combines with J gene TRBJ2-2; unclear D gene. V lost 9 bases, J lost 6 bases, and 14 bases lay in between. The CDR3 has 13 amino acids. Germline CDR1 is MDHEN and CDR2 is SYDVKM. CDR3 in amino acids: CASLPQVAGELFF. The CDR3 nucleotides are TGTGCCAGTCTCCCCCAGGTGGCCGGGGAGCTGTTTTTT.

The rearrangement links TRBV29-1 to TRBJ1-1; D is unresolved. This CDR3 is 15 amino acids long. V dropped 4 bases and J dropped 5 bases, with 20 bases sitting between them. CDR1 and CDR2 from the germline V gene are SQVTM and ANQGSEA. The CDR3 is CSVGPHGGLGTEAFF. Here the CDR3 DNA reads TGCAGCGTTGGACCCCACGGTGGACTGGGGACTGAAGCTTTCTTT.

The chain combines TRBV5-4 with TRBJ2-1; D is unresolved. The CDR3 contains 13 residues. V dropped 3 bases and J dropped 4 bases, with 8 bases sitting between them. CDR1 and CDR2 (germline): SGHNT, YYREEE (reference sequence). The CDR3 coding sequence is TGTGCCAGCAGCTCCGAGATTTACAATGAGCAGTTCTTC. It codes for CASSSEIYNEQFF.

This chain links TRBV27 with TRBJ1-2; 8 nucleotides agree with TRBD1. This CDR3 comprises 14 residues. Germline loops: CDR1 MNHEY, CDR2 SMNVEV (reference sequence). V was pared by 6 bases and J by 4 bases, with 7 bases of the junction left unmatched. CDR3 DNA sequence: TGTGCCAGCAGGACTCTACAGGGGGGCTATGGCTACACCTTC. Amino acid sequence: CASRTLQGGYGYTF.

The chain links TRBV15 to TRBJ2-3, with TRBD2 as a possible D gene (5 bases). Trimming stripped 0 bases from V and 2 bases from J, with 9 bases between. The CDR3 runs to 15 residues. The germline V gene has CDR1 LNHNV and CDR2 YYDKDF (reference sequence). CDR3 amino acids: CATSRDPGSTDTQYF. The DNA for the CDR3 is TGTGCCACCAGCAGAGACCCGGGGTCCACAGATACGCAGTATTTT.

This clone turned up a few times. This chain joins TRBV4-1 and TRBJ1-1, with TRBD1 matching 7 bases. CDR3 length: 13 residues. Germline V lookup: CDR1 MGHRA, CDR2 YSYEKL. Trimming removed 3 bases from V and 7 bases from J; junction bases left unmatched: 5. The DNA of the CDR3 is TGCGCCAGCAGCCAGCCAGGGACAGATGAAGCTTTCTTT. It codes for CASSQPGTDEAFF.

The chain joins TRBV10-3 to TRBJ2-5, with TRBD2 matching 8 bases. Germline V gives CDR1 ENHRY, CDR2 SYGVKD. CDR3 length equals 17 residues. J was trimmed by 0 bases and V by 0 bases; bases with no gene match: 6. CDR3 in DNA: TGTGCCATCAGTGAGTCTCCGGCGGGGGGTAACCAAGAGACCCAGTACTTC. Protein product: CAISESPAGGNQETQYF.

This clone was counted ten times or more. The CDR3 is CASSLAANNEQFF. The CDR3 coding sequence is TGTGCCAGCAGCTTAGCGGCAAACAATGAGCAGTTCTTC. This chain joins TRBV7-3 and TRBJ2-1; D is unclear. Trimming left V 2 bases short and J 5 bases short, with 7 bases between. This CDR3 has 13 amino acids. CDR1 and CDR2 (germline): SGHTA, FQGTGA. Complete variable domain (other parts from reference TRBV7-3 and TRBJ2-1): GAGVSQTPSNKVTEKGKYVELRCDPISGHTALYWYRQSLGQGPEFLIYFQGTGAADDSGLPNDRFFAVRPEGSVSTLKIQRTERGDSAVYLCASSLAANNEQFFGPGTRLTVL.

This rearrangement joins TRBV4-2 to TRBJ2-7, with 9 bases matching TRBD1. Germline-derived CDR1 and CDR2 are LGHNA and YNFKEQ. Trimming cost V 0 bases and J 4 bases; bases outside gene matches: 7. The CDR3 is 16 amino acids. CDR3 nucleotide sequence: TGTGCCAGCAGCCAAGATCTACAGGGGGCACGGTACGAGCAGTACTTC. The encoded protein is CASSQDLQGARYEQYF.

This clone has just a few counts. The chain joins TRBV7-2 to TRBJ2-5; no clear D gene. Trimming took off 0 bases at V and 4 bases at J, with 12 bases between the two ends. This CDR3 region has 15 residues. Germline assignment: CDR1 SGHTA and CDR2 FQGNSA. The CDR3 DNA follows: TGTGCCAGCAGCTTAGCGCTCGGGTTGGGAGAGACCCAGTACTTC. Protein: CASSLALGLGETQYF.

V is TRBV2 and J is TRBJ2-1, with D uncertain. The CDR3 length is 15 residues. Germline values: CDR1 SNHLY, CDR2 FYNNEI. Deletions cut 7 bases from V and 2 bases from J, with 15 bases between. CDR3 coding DNA: TGTGCCAGCATGCCAAGGGCACAGACCTACAATGAGCAGTTCTTC. Translated: CASMPRAQTYNEQFF. The variable domain in full, with the rest retrieved from reference TRBV2 and TRBJ2-1, is EPEVTQTPSHQVTQMGQEVILRCVPISNHLYFYWYRQILGQKVEFLVSFYNNEISEKSEIFDDQFSVERPDGSNFTLKIRSTKLEDSAMYFCASMPRAQTYNEQFFGPGTRLTVL.

The sample holds a few counts of this clone. The chain carries TRBV5-1 and TRBJ2-7, with 12 positions matching TRBD1. V shed 4 bases, J shed 5 bases, and the junction held 7 bases outside the gene matches. This CDR3 spans 15 amino acids. Germline lookup yields CDR1 SGHRS and CDR2 YFSETQ. The CDR3 loop reads CASSAGDRGQHEQYF. The CDR3 DNA reads TGCGCCAGCAGCGCCGGGGACAGGGGGCAACACGAGCAGTACTTC.

This clone was detected only a few times. The CDR3 DNA sequence: TGCGCCAGCAGCCAAAGGCAGGGGGCAGGGGCTAATGAAAAACTGTTTTTT. Translating gives CASSQRQGAGANEKLFF. The chain recombines TRBV4-1 with TRBJ1-4; 8 bases are a match to TRBD1. The junction had 8 bases not matched to a gene; V was cut back by 2 bases and J by 3 bases. Germline assignment: CDR1 MGHRA and CDR2 YSYEKL. The CDR3 runs to 17 residues.

The chain links TRBV29-1 to TRBJ1-1; tentative D call: TRBD1 (6 bases). The V and J ends lost 8 bases and 1 base respectively, with 17 bases between them. In germline, CDR1 is SQVTM, CDR2 ANQGSEA. CDR3 size: 14 residues. CDR3 DNA: TGCAGCTGCCTCAGGGGTCCCAGGAACACTGAAGCTTTCTTT. As protein: CSCLRGPRNTEAFF.

The chain recombines TRBV27 with TRBJ1-6; TRBD1 might be the D (5 bases). Looked up from germline, CDR1 is MNHEY and CDR2 is SMNVEV (reference sequence). CDR3 size: 18 residues. Trimming removed 4 bases at V and 4 bases at J, with 20 bases between. The CDR3 bases are TGTGCCAGCAGTTCCTTCTTCGGGGGAATCCAATATAATTCACCCCTCCACTTT. It codes for CASSSFFGGIQYNSPLHF.